The 19 T cell receptor beta chains listed next were all sequenced from one sample in a study of beta chain features in type 1 diabetes. The sequenced template was cDNA made from the entire isolated RNA. Here immunoSEQ multiplex PCR was the method, and the copy in TCRdb shows in-frame clones only, minus some. The sample holds about 340,000 clones, 7.5% to 9% seen once. Sequences were obtained from central memory CD4+ T cells from blood. The receptor source for this set is a woman between 18 and 29 years old in good health.

This chain uses TRBV29-1 with TRBJ2-3; 9 bases fit TRBD2. This CDR3 has 15 residues. The junction had 6 bases not matched to a gene; V was cut back by 3 bases and J by 2 bases. Germline CDR1 and CDR2: SQVTM and ANQGSEA. This CDR3 is CSVERLAGATDTQYF. The CDR3 DNA sequence: TGCAGCGTTGAGCGGTTAGCGGGAGCCACAGATACGCAGTATTTT.

The chain employs TRBV6-1 and TRBJ2-3; a weak D match, TRBD1 (5 bases). Germline loops: CDR1 MNHNS, CDR2 SASEGT. The CDR3 spans 14 residues. V lost 2 bases to trimming and J lost 6 bases, with 12 bases between them. CDR3 in DNA: TGTGCCAGCAGTGAATGGGGCAGGGATGATACGCAGTATTTT. This sequence encodes CASSEWGRDDTQYF.

This clone was recorded a few times. V is TRBV5-1 and J is TRBJ2-3; the D call may be TRBD1 or TRBD2 (5 bases each). Germline V gene data show CDR1 as SGHRS and CDR2 as YFSETQ. CDR3 length: 12 amino acids. Between the trimmed V and J ends, which lost 0 bases and 11 bases, there was a span of 10 bases. The CDR3 here is CASSLGGTGQYF. The CDR3 bases are TGCGCCAGCAGCTTGGGAGGGACCGGGCAGTATTTT.

J is TRBJ1-2 and V is TRBV4-2; the D is unclear. Trimming left V 0 bases short and J 4 bases short, with 12 bases between. This CDR3 spans 15 amino acids. Germline values: CDR1 LGHNA, CDR2 YNFKEQ. CDR3 protein: CASSQERVGGYGYTF. The CDR3 DNA follows: TGTGCCAGCAGCCAAGAGAGGGTTGGAGGCTATGGCTACACCTTC.

This clone appeared a few times. This chain uses TRBV6-4 with TRBJ1-5, with a possible D match to TRBD1 (6 bases). CDR1 is MRHNA, CDR2 SNTAGT, per germline. The CDR3 covers 18 residues. V was cut by 4 bases and J by 5 bases, with 24 bases left in between. The DNA for the CDR3 is TGTGCCAGCAGTGCGGCGAAAAGGGGGATAAGCGCTGATCAGCCCCAGCATTTT. Translated, it gives CASSAAKRGISADQPQHF.

J is TRBJ2-6 and V is TRBV5-6, with 11 bases that match TRBD1. V lost 7 bases, J lost 2 bases, and 8 bases stayed unmatched. This CDR3 contains 17 residues. The germline V gene encodes CDR1 SGHDT and CDR2 YYEEEE. CDR3 residues: CASGGQGADAGANVLTF. The CDR3 DNA reads TGTGCCAGCGGAGGACAGGGGGCGGACGCTGGGGCCAACGTCCTGACTTTC. Combining the CDR3 with reference TRBV5-6 and TRBJ2-6 gives the whole variable domain DAGVTQSPTHLIKTRGQQVTLRCSPKSGHDTVSWYQQALGQGPQFIFQYYEEEERQRGNFPDRFSGHQFPNYSSELNVNALLLGDSALYLCASGGQGADAGANVLTFGAGSRLTVL.

This clone was found a few times. The gene calls are TRBV15 and TRBJ2-5, with unresolved D. The CDR3 covers 15 residues. V was pared by 0 bases and J by 3 bases, with 11 bases between. Germline V CDR1 and CDR2: LNHNV, YYDKDF (reference sequence). The CDR3 DNA reads as TGTGCCACCAGCAGAGATCGCGGCAGTAAAGAGACCCAGTACTTC. Protein product: CATSRDRGSKETQYF.

The sample holds a few counts of this clone. The chain has TRBV27 and TRBJ2-5, with TRBD1 identical over 7 bases. The germline V gene encodes CDR1 MNHEY and CDR2 SMNVEV (reference sequence). This CDR3 has 16 amino acids. The V and J ends lost 5 bases and 5 bases, in that order; junction bases with no gene match: 14. As DNA, the CDR3 is TGTGCCAGCAGTACTACCGGGACAGCCGATACTGAGACCCAGTACTTC. It codes for CASSTTGTADTETQYF.

The gene calls are TRBV2 and TRBJ2-2; D not resolved. Trimming stripped 8 bases from V and 2 bases from J, with 9 bases between. This CDR3 is 13 amino acids long. CDR1 SNHLY and CDR2 FYNNEI come from the germline V gene. CDR3 in DNA: TGTGCCAGCGGGTACAGAAACACCGGGGAGCTGTTTTTT. This translates into CASGYRNTGELFF.

This clone has more than one count but fewer than ten. Other DNA sequences in the same sample also yield this CDR3. The V gene is TRBV5-1, the J gene TRBJ1-5; D gene uncertain. V was clipped by 0 bases and J by 5 bases, with 6 bases between them. Germline lookup yields CDR1 SGHRS and CDR2 YFSETQ. CDR3 length: 13 residues. This CDR3 is CASSLASDQPQHF. CDR3 DNA sequence: TGCGCCAGCAGCTTGGCCTCTGATCAGCCCCAGCATTTT. The complete variable domain, with remaining parts taken from reference TRBV5-1 and TRBJ1-5, reads KAGVTQTPRYLIKTRGQQVTLSCSPISGHRSVSWYQQTPGQGLQFLFEYFSETQRNKGNFPGRFSGRQFSNSRSEMNVSTLELGDSALYLCASSLASDQPQHFGDGTRLSIL.

This clone was recorded a few times. The chain is built from TRBV19 and TRBJ2-1; D is undetermined. The CDR3 is 14 residues long. Germline CDR1 is LNHDA and CDR2 is SQIVND (reference sequence). Between the trimmed V and J ends, which lost 5 bases and 7 bases, there was a span of 15 bases. DNA of the CDR3: TGTGCCAGTAGTTGGGCCTACGACTCGAATGAGCAGTTCTTC. Translated: CASSWAYDSNEQFF.

This clone has a handful of counts. The genes are TRBV5-1 and TRBJ2-5; the match to TRBD2 covers 15 bases. The CDR3 is made up of 22 amino acids. The V and J ends lost 4 bases and 0 bases, in that order; junction bases with no gene match: 19. Germline V lookup: CDR1 SGHRS, CDR2 YFSETQ. CDR3 nucleotide sequence: TGCGCCAGCAGCCCGGGACTAGCGGGAGGTGAGGCGCGTCGTTTGAACCAAGAGACCCAGTACTTC. This gives the protein CASSPGLAGGEARRLNQETQYF.

The rearrangement uses TRBV28 and TRBJ2-2; 11 bases match TRBD1. The CDR3 has 17 residues. The ends lost 2 bases at V and 2 bases at J; junction bases unmatched: 4. Germline V CDR1 and CDR2: MDHEN, SYDVKM. The CDR3 region is CASSLGGTGGNTGELFF. Written as DNA, the CDR3 is TGTGCCAGCAGTTTAGGAGGGACAGGGGGTAACACCGGGGAGCTGTTTTTT.

This clone has more than one count but fewer than ten. This chain joins TRBV19 and TRBJ2-4; D may be TRBD2 (5 bases). Trimming took off 8 bases at V and 3 bases at J, with 14 bases between the two ends. The CDR3 has 14 amino acids. Per germline, CDR1 LNHDA and CDR2 SQIVND (reference sequence). Here the CDR3 reads CASLSPGNKNIQYF. The CDR3 DNA reads as TGTGCCAGTCTGAGTCCCGGGAACAAAAACATTCAGTACTTC.

This clone showed up just a few times. The chain links TRBV7-2 to TRBJ2-1; D call uncertain. V shed 5 bases and J shed 8 bases, with 10 bases lying between them. The CDR3 runs to 12 residues. Germline V lookup: CDR1 SGHTA, CDR2 FQGNSA. The CDR3 loop is CASSHYGDEQFF. The CDR3 nucleotides read TGTGCCAGCAGCCATTACGGTGATGAGCAGTTCTTC.

Notes on this clone: Other DNA sequences from this sample encode an identical CDR3 as well. CDR3 amino acids: CASSGSTDTQYF. The CDR3 coding sequence is TGCGCCAGCAGCGGGTCCACAGATACGCAGTATTTT. The V and J genes are TRBV5-1 and TRBJ2-3, with D uncertain. Germline values: CDR1 SGHRS, CDR2 YFSETQ. V shed 4 bases and J shed 2 bases, with 5 bases lying between them. CDR3 size: 12 residues.

The table lists this clone with a few counts. The V and J genes are TRBV6-5 and TRBJ2-7; 9 bases fit TRBD1. The ends lost 6 bases at V and 5 bases at J; junction bases unmatched: 8. This CDR3 has 14 residues. Germline loops: CDR1 MNHEY, CDR2 SVGAGI. Here the CDR3 reads CASRATGGWNEQYF. In DNA, the CDR3 is TGTGCCAGCAGGGCTACAGGGGGCTGGAACGAGCAGTACTTC.

V gene TRBV4-2 combines with J gene TRBJ2-7; D is perhaps TRBD1 (6 bases). This CDR3 has 12 residues. CDR1 and CDR2 from the germline V gene are LGHNA and YNFKEQ. V was pared by 2 bases and J by 6 bases, with 8 bases between. CDR3 amino acids: CASSQQGPEQYF. CDR3 in DNA: TGTGCCAGCAGCCAACAGGGGCCCGAGCAGTACTTC.

The V call is TRBV2, the J call TRBJ1-1; no definite D call. The CDR3 is 13 residues long. Germline V gene lookup returns CDR1 SNHLY and CDR2 FYNNEI. V lost 8 bases, J lost 1 base, and 11 bases lay in between. CDR3 bases: TGTGCCAGCCGTAACCAATGGAACACTGAAGCTTTCTTT. As protein: CASRNQWNTEAFF. Full variable domain (outside the CDR3, taken from reference TRBV2 and TRBJ1-1): EPEVTQTPSHQVTQMGQEVILRCVPISNHLYFYWYRQILGQKVEFLVSFYNNEISEKSEIFDDQFSVERPDGSNFTLKIRSTKLEDSAMYFCASRNQWNTEAFFGQGTRLTVV.